The rows below give T cell receptor beta chains drawn from one sample of a study of cytomegalovirus exposure and HLA in healthy donors. Clones were sequenced by immunoSEQ multiplex PCR, and TCRdb holds only the in-frame ones, with some missing. The sample lists roughly 150,000 clones, about 82% occurring once. The sequenced sample consisted of PBMCs. The receptor source for this set is a male donor in good health and CMV-seronegative. Both conserved end residues are trimmed from each CDR3. The D gene is left open where the match is weak.

TRBD1,TRBV7-6,TRBJ1-2,ASTQGGATGYT
TRBD2,TRBV4-1,TRBJ2-2,ASSQVKLAGGGTGELF
-,TRBV28,TRBJ2-7,ASSFLYEQY
-,TRBV9,TRBJ2-3,ASSVGPIGGSTDTQY
-,TRBV7-9,TRBJ1-5,ASSFAGSTQPQH
TRBD2,TRBV11-3,TRBJ2-5,ASSLAGGEQY
-,TRBV9,TRBJ2-1,ASSVAVGYNEQF
-,TRBV6-5,TRBJ2-5,ASSYSAGPGETQY
TRBD2,TRBV4-1,TRBJ2-7,ASSQTSGSSYEQY
-,TRBV6-4,TRBJ2-3,ASSGQAGSGADTQY
TRBD1,TRBV19,TRBJ1-2,ASSNPGQLVGYT
TRBD1,TRBV2,TRBJ1-5,ASTRTGGNQPQH
-,TRBV7-9,TRBJ2-5,ASSFSSGPSVQETQY
-,TRBV19,TRBJ1-1,ASSAVGLNPGAF
-,TRBV19,TRBJ1-2,ASSEPAVRWEYGYT
-,TRBV28,TRBJ1-2,ASSPSGTLDFYGYT
-,TRBV19,TRBJ1-1,ASAVGNTEAF
-,TRBV14,TRBJ2-1,ASSSVFGRSSYNEQF